Shown below are 26 T cell receptor beta chains from a single sample sequenced in a study of blood T cell repertoires in COVID-19. The protocol was immunoSEQ multiplex PCR, while the TCRdb copy is restricted to in-frame clones and leaves out a portion. The table includes approximately 140,000 clones, around 80% detected once. The specimen was peripheral blood. These TCRs come from a human donor with acute or convalescent COVID-19. The donor label of this sample is uncertain.

V gene TRBV10-3 combines with J gene TRBJ1-1, with D possibly matching TRBD1 (6 bases). There are 13 residues in the CDR3. Trimming took off 7 bases at V and 2 bases at J, with 11 bases between the two ends. From germline, CDR1 is ENHRY and CDR2 SYGVKD. The DNA of the CDR3 is TGTGCCATCAAAGCAGGGGAAAACACTGAAGCTTTCTTT. This sequence encodes CAIKAGENTEAFF.

The chain links TRBV25-1 to TRBJ2-7, with 9 positions matching TRBD1. Trimming removed 2 bases from V and 4 bases from J; junction bases left unmatched: 6. Germline assignment: CDR1 MGHDK and CDR2 SYGVNS. This CDR3 has 15 amino acids. CDR3 loop: CASSEPGTGKYEQYF. As DNA, the CDR3 is TGTGCCAGCAGTGAACCCGGGACAGGGAAGTACGAGCAGTACTTC.

V usage is TRBV5-5 and J usage is TRBJ1-2; D is ambiguous. Trimming cost V 4 bases and J 5 bases, with 18 bases left between them. Germline V gene data show CDR1 as SGHKS and CDR2 as YYEKEE (reference sequence). The CDR3 spans 15 residues. The CDR3 coding sequence is TGTGCCAGCAGCCGGAGGCCAGGAGCGGAATATGGCTACACCTTC. This encodes CASSRRPGAEYGYTF. The full variable domain, with the rest looked up from reference TRBV5-5 and TRBJ1-2, is DAGVTQSPTHLIKTRGQQVTLRCSPISGHKSVSWYQQVLGQGPQFIFQYYEKEERGRGNFPDRFSARQFPNYSSELNVNALLLGDSALYLCASSRRPGAEYGYTFGSGTRLTVV.

The CDR3 nucleotides are TGTGCCAGCAGCTTACCCCGGAACAGGGCGGGTGAGCAGTTCTTC. Translating it yields CASSLPRNRAGEQFF. The chain links TRBV7-2 to TRBJ2-1, with a possible D match to TRBD1 (6 bases). Trimming left V 2 bases short and J 9 bases short, with 17 bases between. The CDR3 runs to 15 residues. Germline CDR1 SGHTA, CDR2 FQGNSA.

This rearrangement joins TRBV19 to TRBJ1-3; D might be TRBD1 (5 bases). Germline CDR1 reads LNHDA; CDR2 reads SQIVND (reference sequence). This CDR3 has 17 residues. V was cut by 3 bases and J by 2 bases, with 17 bases left in between. CDR3 region: CASSILQGRSAGNTIYF. DNA for the CDR3: TGTGCCAGTAGTATTCTCCAGGGAAGATCGGCTGGAAACACCATATATTTT.

The chain couples TRBV9 to TRBJ2-2, with a tentative D call TRBD1 (6 bases). CDR1 SGDLS and CDR2 YYNGEE come from the germline V gene. The CDR3 sequence is 15 residues long. Deletions cut 0 bases from V and 7 bases from J, with 13 bases between. CDR3 sequence (DNA): TGTGCCAGCAGCGTAGTTGACCAGGGGCGCGGGGAGCTGTTTTTT. Encoded protein: CASSVVDQGRGELFF.

The rearrangement uses TRBV11-2 and TRBJ1-1; no firm D call. V was cut by 2 bases and J by 4 bases, with 11 bases left in between. CDR1 is SGHAT, CDR2 FQNNGV, per germline. This CDR3 is 14 amino acids long. Written as DNA, the CDR3 is TGTGCCAGCAGCTTAAATACGCGGCCCACTGAAGCTTTCTTT. It codes for CASSLNTRPTEAFF.

CDR3 loop: CASSPWTGQNEKLFF. CDR3 DNA: TGTGCCAGCAGCCCGTGGACAGGGCAGAATGAAAAACTGTTTTTT. J is TRBJ1-4 and V is TRBV5-5, with 8 bases that match TRBD1. The CDR3 covers 15 residues. Germline CDR1 and CDR2: SGHKS and YYEKEE (reference sequence). V lost 4 bases and J lost 5; bases outside the gene matches: 7.

The gene calls are TRBV4-3 and TRBJ1-4, with 7 bases matching TRBD1. This CDR3 contains 15 residues. J gave up 7 bases and V 0 bases, and 5 bases lay outside the gene matches. Germline loops: CDR1 LGHNA, CDR2 YSLEER. CDR3: CASSQDRGPSEKLFF. CDR3 DNA sequence: TGCGCCAGCAGCCAAGATAGGGGGCCTAGTGAAAAACTGTTTTTT.

The rearrangement joins TRBV30 to TRBJ2-1; 13 positions agree with TRBD2. The germline V gene has CDR1 GTSNPN and CDR2 SVGIG (reference sequence). CDR3 length: 15 residues. Unmatched junction bases numbered 3, after V lost 4 bases and J lost 3 bases. The CDR3 coding sequence is TGTGCCTGGAAGGGACTAGCGGGGAGCTACAATGAGCAGTTCTTC. Encoded protein: CAWKGLAGSYNEQFF.

The CDR3 loop is CASSLTGVRANTGELFF. For the CDR3, the DNA is TGTGCCAGCAGCTTAACCGGGGTAAGGGCGAACACCGGGGAGCTGTTTTTT. The chain has TRBV5-6 and TRBJ2-2; D possibly corresponds to TRBD2 (5 bases). Germline V gene lookup returns CDR1 SGHDT and CDR2 YYEEEE. The V end lost 2 bases, the J end lost 0 bases, and 14 bases lay between the germline ends. CDR3 length equals 17 residues.

V usage is TRBV12-5 and J usage is TRBJ2-6; maybe TRBD1 (6 bases). This CDR3 region has 19 residues. V lost 0 bases to trimming and J lost 0 bases, with 15 bases between them. CDR1 is LGHNT, CDR2 FRNRAP, per germline. The CDR3 bases are TGTGCTAGTGGTTTGGTGGCATCGGGACACTCCTCTGGGGCCAACGTCCTGACTTTC. Amino acid sequence: CASGLVASGHSSGANVLTF.

This chain uses TRBV5-1 with TRBJ2-2, with 8 bases identical to TRBD2. The J segment lost 1 base and the V segment lost 4 bases, leaving 0 bases of the junction unmatched. Germline values: CDR1 SGHRS, CDR2 YFSETQ. The CDR3 is 14 residues long. The CDR3 region is CASSAGGNTGELFF. CDR3 DNA sequence: TGCGCCAGCAGCGCGGGGGGGAACACCGGGGAGCTGTTTTTT.

V gene TRBV19 combines with J gene TRBJ2-2; D is unclear. The CDR3 spans 14 residues. V dropped 8 bases and J dropped 4 bases, with 14 bases sitting between them. Per the germline V gene, CDR1 is LNHDA and CDR2 is SQIVND (reference sequence). In DNA form, the CDR3 reads TGTGCCAGTGGCACAGCCTATGCCACCGGGGAGCTGTTTTTT. This gives the protein CASGTAYATGELFF.

The chain has TRBV5-6 and TRBJ1-2; TRBD1 aligns across 10 bases. With V trimmed by 4 bases and J by 1 base, 4 bases remained unmatched. This CDR3 comprises 15 residues. Germline CDR1 SGHDT, CDR2 YYEEEE. As DNA, the CDR3 is TGTGCCAGCAGCCCGGGACAGGGGATTAACTATGGCTACACCTTC. Its protein is CASSPGQGINYGYTF.

The chain links TRBV2 to TRBJ2-5; tentative D call: TRBD2 (6 bases). The V end was cut by 7 bases, the J end by 7 bases, with 22 bases between. The CDR3 is 15 amino acids. Germline CDR1 is SNHLY and CDR2 is FYNNEI. The DNA for the CDR3 is TGTGCCAGCATGGCAAAGGGGACTGGGGTGCGGACCCAGTACTTC. Amino acids: CASMAKGTGVRTQYF.

J is TRBJ2-2 and V is TRBV5-1; tentatively, D is TRBD1 (5 bases). The CDR3 consists of 17 residues. Trimming pared 1 base from V and 1 base from J, leaving 14 bases between. Germline CDR1 is SGHRS and CDR2 is YFSETQ. The CDR3 sequence: CASSLLVNTGNTGELFF. Here the CDR3 DNA reads TGCGCCAGCAGCTTGCTGGTGAATACAGGGAACACCGGGGAGCTGTTTTTT.

This chain joins TRBV2 and TRBJ2-2, with 8 positions matching TRBD1. J was trimmed by 1 base and V by 6 bases; bases with no gene match: 1. CDR3 length: 14 residues. Germline CDR1 and CDR2: SNHLY and FYNNEI. The CDR3 is CASRDRVNTGELFF. The CDR3 bases are TGTGCCAGCAGGGACAGGGTGAACACCGGGGAGCTGTTTTTT.

The rearrangement links TRBV6-1 to TRBJ2-6; weak D call: TRBD2 (5 bases). Germline CDR1 is MNHNS and CDR2 is SASEGT. V lost 1 base and J lost 3, with 7 bases in between. CDR3 length: 15 amino acids. CDR3 amino acids: CASSEVGVGANVLTF. The CDR3 region has the DNA TGTGCCAGCAGTGAAGTCGGGGTTGGGGCCAACGTCCTGACTTTC.

V is TRBV19 and J is TRBJ1-2; 7 bases align to TRBD1. CDR1 is LNHDA and CDR2 is SQIVND in the germline V gene (reference sequence). V was pared by 6 bases and J by 3 bases, with 7 bases of the junction left unmatched. The length of the CDR3 is 14 residues. The CDR3 DNA follows: TGTGCCAGTAGCCTCCGGGACAGAGACTATGGCTACACCTTC. Translated: CASSLRDRDYGYTF.

The chain uses TRBV29-1 and TRBJ2-5; 7 positions agree with TRBD2. The V and J ends lost 3 bases and 4 bases, in that order; junction bases with no gene match: 11. This CDR3 is built from 15 residues. In germline, CDR1 is SQVTM, CDR2 ANQGSEA. CDR3 sequence: CSVEPMGGIRETQYF. CDR3 in DNA: TGCAGCGTTGAGCCCATGGGAGGGATCAGAGAGACCCAGTACTTC.

The chain couples TRBV27 to TRBJ2-2; 9 bases agree with TRBD2. V trimming: 3 bases; J trimming: 1 base; junction bases outside the gene matches: 0. Germline V CDR1 and CDR2: MNHEY, SMNVEV (reference sequence). This CDR3 contains 15 residues. The CDR3 coding sequence is TGTGCCAGCAGTTTTAGCGGGGGGAACACCGGGGAGCTGTTTTTT. Protein product: CASSFSGGNTGELFF.

This clone was found a few times. The V call is TRBV10-2, the J call TRBJ2-1, with 8 bases aligning to TRBD1. Germline CDR1 and CDR2: WSHSY and SAAADI. This CDR3 is built from 13 residues. V lost 5 bases to trimming and J lost 9 bases; unmatched junction nucleotides: 6. The CDR3 sequence: CASSFSGQGEQFF. CDR3 in DNA: TGCGCCAGCAGTTTTTCAGGACAGGGTGAGCAGTTCTTC.

The rearrangement links TRBV7-9 to TRBJ1-2, with D perhaps matching TRBD1 (5 bases). CDR1 is SEHNR, CDR2 FQNEAQ, per germline (reference sequence). This CDR3 has 14 residues. V was clipped by 0 bases and J by 3 bases, with 8 bases between them. CDR3 coding DNA: TGTGCCAGCAGCTTAGCTGGGGCGGACTATGGCTACACCTTC. This codes for CASSLAGADYGYTF.

This chain uses TRBV7-2 with TRBJ1-4, with D tentatively TRBD1 (6 bases). The CDR3 covers 14 residues. V was trimmed by 5 bases and J by 6 bases, leaving 13 bases between them. Germline lookup yields CDR1 SGHTA and CDR2 FQGNSA. CDR3 loop: CASSQQGQDEKLFF. CDR3 DNA: TGTGCCAGCAGCCAACAGGGCCAGGATGAAAAACTGTTTTTT.

This clone was seen a handful of times. This chain uses TRBV5-6 with TRBJ1-6; D is possibly TRBD1 (6 bases). V was cut by 0 bases and J by 6 bases, with 13 bases left in between. The V gene's germline CDR1 is SGHDT and CDR2 YYEEEE. CDR3 length: 16 amino acids. The CDR3 DNA reads TGTGCCAGCAGCTTGGCCGGGGGGGGCCTTAATTCACCCCTCCACTTT. Its translation is CASSLAGGGLNSPLHF.